The rows below give T cell receptor beta chains drawn from one sample of a study of glioma-infiltrating T cells after dendritic cell vaccination. Measured with immunoSEQ multiplex PCR; TCRdb has only the in-frame clones, and not every one. In the table there are tens of thousands of clones, approximately 82% of which are singletons. Material: blood, obtained before dendritic cell vaccination. The receptors here all came from a human donor with glioblastoma. The CDR3 runs from the conserved cysteine through the conserved F or W. Each record gives: J gene, V gene, CDR3 length, clone size, D gene, CDR3 protein, CDR3 DNA. A D gene is named only where the DNA matches it firmly. Some rows mark clone size as missing; the rest say once, few, many or name a class of expanded clone.

j_gene: TRBJ1-4; v_gene: TRBV14; len: 13; abundance: .; d_gene: TRBD1; CDR3aa: CASSLWTGEKLFF; CDR3nt: TGTGCCAGCAGCCTATGGACAGGGGAAAAACTGTTTTTT
j_gene: TRBJ1-1; v_gene: TRBV7-9; len: 14; abundance: .; d_gene: .; CDR3aa: CASSFFGVNTEAFF; CDR3nt: TGTGCCAGCAGCTTTTTCGGGGTGAACACTGAAGCTTTCTTT
j_gene: TRBJ2-1; v_gene: TRBV6-5; len: 16; abundance: few; d_gene: .; CDR3aa: CASSYASAGPGGEQFF; CDR3nt: TGTGCCAGCAGTTACGCCTCGGCAGGGCCCGGTGGGGAGCAGTTCTTC
j_gene: TRBJ1-3; v_gene: TRBV6-6; len: 14; abundance: .; d_gene: .; CDR3aa: CASSYSGEGNTIYF; CDR3nt: TGTGCCAGCAGTTACTCAGGAGAAGGAAACACCATATATTTT
j_gene: TRBJ2-6; v_gene: TRBV28; len: 14; abundance: .; d_gene: .; CDR3aa: CASRGASGANVLTF; CDR3nt: TGTGCCAGCAGGGGGGCCTCTGGGGCCAACGTCCTGACTTTC
j_gene: TRBJ2-1; v_gene: TRBV28; len: 17; abundance: .; d_gene: TRBD2; CDR3aa: CAGSPQGLAGAYNEQFF; CDR3nt: TGTGCCGGCAGCCCTCAGGGACTAGCGGGGGCATACAATGAGCAGTTCTTC
j_gene: TRBJ2-3; v_gene: TRBV30; len: 16; abundance: .; d_gene: .; CDR3aa: CAWSFWGGARPDTQYF; CDR3nt: TGTGCCTGGAGTTTTTGGGGCGGGGCCAGGCCGGATACGCAGTATTTT
j_gene: TRBJ2-6; v_gene: TRBV7-9; len: 18; abundance: .; d_gene: TRBD1; CDR3aa: CASSSDRVGPSGANVLTF; CDR3nt: TGTGCCAGCAGCTCGGACAGGGTAGGACCCTCTGGGGCCAACGTCCTGACTTTC
j_gene: TRBJ2-1; v_gene: TRBV7-3; len: 15; abundance: .; d_gene: TRBD2; CDR3aa: CASSPSGGAEVEQFF; CDR3nt: TGTGCCAGCAGCCCTAGCGGGGGGGCGGAGGTAGAGCAGTTCTTC
j_gene: TRBJ1-4; v_gene: TRBV6-6; len: 13; abundance: .; d_gene: .; CDR3aa: CATRLGTPEKLFF; CDR3nt: TGTGCCACAAGATTAGGGACACCTGAAAAACTGTTTTTT
j_gene: TRBJ2-5; v_gene: TRBV4-2; len: 16; abundance: .; d_gene: TRBD2; CDR3aa: CASSQDYTGGQETQYF; CDR3nt: TGTGCCAGCAGCCAAGACTACACGGGGGGGCAAGAGACCCAGTACTTC
j_gene: TRBJ2-2; v_gene: TRBV5-5; len: 13; abundance: .; d_gene: TRBD1; CDR3aa: CASQGANTGELFF; CDR3nt: TGTGCCTCACAGGGGGCGAACACCGGGGAGCTGTTTTTT
j_gene: TRBJ2-5; v_gene: TRBV21-1; len: 15; abundance: .; d_gene: .; CDR3aa: CASSKPWTDQETQYF; CDR3nt: TGTGCCAGCAGCAAACCCTGGACAGATCAAGAGACCCAGTACTTC
j_gene: TRBJ2-3; v_gene: TRBV18; len: 16; abundance: .; d_gene: TRBD1; CDR3aa: CASSPPGTGDTDTQYF; CDR3nt: TGTGCCAGCTCACCACCCGGGACAGGAGACACAGATACGCAGTATTTT
j_gene: TRBJ2-3; v_gene: TRBV9; len: 15; abundance: .; d_gene: TRBD2; CDR3aa: CASSTPGLASDTQYF; CDR3nt: TGTGCCAGCAGCACTCCGGGACTAGCGTCAGATACGCAGTATTTT
j_gene: TRBJ1-2; v_gene: TRBV25-1; len: 15; abundance: once; d_gene: .; CDR3aa: CASSESNNDMRGYTF; CDR3nt: TGTGCCAGCAGTGAATCGAACAATGATATGAGGGGCTACACCTTC
j_gene: TRBJ2-5; v_gene: TRBV15; len: 15; abundance: .; d_gene: TRBD2; CDR3aa: CATSNFGTSGETQYF; CDR3nt: TGTGCCACCAGCAATTTTGGAACTAGCGGGGAGACCCAGTACTTC
j_gene: TRBJ1-1; v_gene: TRBV6-4; len: 13; abundance: .; d_gene: .; CDR3aa: CASRRQVNTEAFF; CDR3nt: TGTGCCAGCAGGAGACAGGTGAACACTGAAGCTTTCTTT
j_gene: TRBJ2-1; v_gene: TRBV10-3; len: 15; abundance: .; d_gene: .; CDR3aa: CAISYTGTNYNEQFF; CDR3nt: TGTGCCATCAGTTACACCGGGACAAACTACAATGAGCAGTTCTTC
j_gene: TRBJ2-1; v_gene: TRBV9; len: 15; abundance: .; d_gene: TRBD2; CDR3aa: CASNDGASGGNEQFF; CDR3nt: TGTGCCAGCAACGACGGCGCTAGCGGGGGCAATGAGCAGTTCTTC
j_gene: TRBJ1-2; v_gene: TRBV4-1; len: 14; abundance: .; d_gene: .; CDR3aa: CASSQEAGDYGYTF; CDR3nt: TGCGCCAGCAGCCAGGAGGCCGGGGACTATGGCTACACCTTC
j_gene: TRBJ2-1; v_gene: TRBV6-4; len: 15; abundance: .; d_gene: TRBD2; CDR3aa: CASSDVAGGLNEQFF; CDR3nt: TGTGCCAGCAGTGACGTGGCGGGGGGGCTTAATGAGCAGTTCTTC
j_gene: TRBJ2-1; v_gene: TRBV11-1; len: 12; abundance: few; d_gene: .; CDR3aa: CASSLRENEQFF; CDR3nt: TGTGCCAGCAGCTTGAGGGAGAATGAGCAGTTCTTC
j_gene: TRBJ1-1; v_gene: TRBV5-4; len: 17; abundance: .; d_gene: .; CDR3aa: CASTPAGMKSGGTEAFF; CDR3nt: TGTGCCAGCACCCCGGCAGGGATGAAATCGGGTGGGACTGAAGCTTTCTTT
j_gene: TRBJ1-1; v_gene: TRBV5-5; len: 13; abundance: .; d_gene: .; CDR3aa: CASSLAVNTEAFF; CDR3nt: TGTGCCAGCAGCTTGGCCGTGAACACTGAAGCTTTCTTT
j_gene: TRBJ1-6; v_gene: TRBV30; len: 16; abundance: .; d_gene: .; CDR3aa: CAWSDPWQGENSPLHF; CDR3nt: TGTGCCTGGAGTGACCCCTGGCAGGGTGAAAATTCACCCCTCCACTTT
j_gene: TRBJ2-7; v_gene: TRBV19; len: 12; abundance: .; d_gene: .; CDR3aa: CASSPGLYEQYF; CDR3nt: TGTGCCAGTAGCCCTGGACTCTACGAGCAGTACTTC
j_gene: TRBJ1-2; v_gene: TRBV6-5; len: 15; abundance: medium-sized; d_gene: .; CDR3aa: CASSPRRGVSHGYTF; CDR3nt: TGTGCCAGCTCCCCCCGCCGGGGGGTCTCACATGGCTACACCTTC
j_gene: TRBJ2-7; v_gene: TRBV7-2; len: 14; abundance: .; d_gene: .; CDR3aa: CASSLGAGVYEQYF; CDR3nt: TGTGCCAGCAGCTTAGGGGCAGGGGTCTACGAGCAGTACTTC
j_gene: TRBJ2-7; v_gene: TRBV7-2; len: 13; abundance: .; d_gene: TRBD1; CDR3aa: CASSFDRDYEQYF; CDR3nt: TGTGCCAGCAGCTTCGACAGGGATTACGAGCAGTACTTC
j_gene: TRBJ2-5; v_gene: TRBV5-1; len: 15; abundance: .; d_gene: TRBD1; CDR3aa: CASSPRTGGEETQYF; CDR3nt: TGCGCCAGCAGCCCCCGGACAGGGGGCGAAGAGACCCAGTACTTC
j_gene: TRBJ1-1; v_gene: TRBV11-3; len: 13; abundance: few; d_gene: .; CDR3aa: CASSLYGKVEAFF; CDR3nt: TGTGCCAGCAGCTTATACGGGAAGGTTGAAGCTTTCTTT
j_gene: TRBJ2-5; v_gene: TRBV2; len: 15; abundance: .; d_gene: .; CDR3aa: CASPPRGATGETQYF; CDR3nt: TGTGCCAGCCCCCCCAGGGGGGCGACCGGTGAGACCCAGTACTTC
j_gene: TRBJ2-2; v_gene: TRBV7-9; len: 13; abundance: .; d_gene: .; CDR3aa: CASSLASTGELFF; CDR3nt: TGTGCCAGCAGCTTAGCTTCTACCGGGGAGCTGTTTTTT
j_gene: TRBJ1-6; v_gene: TRBV28; len: 15; abundance: .; d_gene: .; CDR3aa: CAIALQGNYNSPLHF; CDR3nt: TGTGCCATCGCGTTACAGGGAAACTATAATTCCCCCCTCCACTTT
j_gene: TRBJ2-4; v_gene: TRBV11-2; len: 13; abundance: few; d_gene: .; CDR3aa: CASSRDRENIQYF; CDR3nt: TGTGCCAGCAGCCGGGATAGGGAAAACATTCAGTACTTC
j_gene: TRBJ2-6; v_gene: TRBV11-2; len: 16; abundance: .; d_gene: .; CDR3aa: CASSLVDITGANVLTF; CDR3nt: TGTGCCAGCAGCTTAGTGGACATCACTGGGGCCAACGTCCTGACTTTC
j_gene: TRBJ1-4; v_gene: TRBV6-5; len: 11; abundance: .; d_gene: TRBD1; CDR3aa: CASGTGGKLFF; CDR3nt: TGTGCCAGCGGGACAGGGGGAAAACTGTTTTTT
j_gene: TRBJ2-3; v_gene: TRBV7-9; len: 16; abundance: .; d_gene: TRBD2; CDR3aa: CASSKTSGESTDTQYF; CDR3nt: TGTGCCAGCAGCAAAACTAGCGGGGAAAGCACAGATACGCAGTATTTT
j_gene: TRBJ1-5; v_gene: TRBV2; len: 17; abundance: .; d_gene: .; CDR3aa: CASSEFVTTFLNQPQHF; CDR3nt: TGTGCCAGCAGTGAATTTGTGACTACCTTTTTGAATCAGCCCCAGCATTTT
j_gene: TRBJ2-7; v_gene: TRBV9; len: 13; abundance: .; d_gene: .; CDR3aa: CASSPRDSYEQYF; CDR3nt: TGTGCCAGCAGCCCCCGGGACTCCTACGAGCAGTACTTC
j_gene: TRBJ1-2; v_gene: TRBV4-3; len: 15; abundance: .; d_gene: .; CDR3aa: CASSQVSSGFYGYTF; CDR3nt: TGCGCCAGCAGCCAAGTATCTTCAGGGTTCTATGGCTACACCTTC